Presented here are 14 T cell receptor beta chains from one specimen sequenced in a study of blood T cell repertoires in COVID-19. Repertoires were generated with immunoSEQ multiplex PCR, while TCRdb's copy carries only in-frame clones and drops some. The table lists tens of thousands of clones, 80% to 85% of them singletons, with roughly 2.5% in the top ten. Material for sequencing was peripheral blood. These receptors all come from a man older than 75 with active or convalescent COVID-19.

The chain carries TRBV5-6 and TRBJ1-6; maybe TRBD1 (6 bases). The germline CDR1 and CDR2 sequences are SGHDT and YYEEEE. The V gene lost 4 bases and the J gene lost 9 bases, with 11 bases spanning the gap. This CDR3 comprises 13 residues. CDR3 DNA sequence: TGTGCCAGCAGCAAGGACAGAATTTCACCCCTCCACTTT. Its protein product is CASSKDRISPLHF.

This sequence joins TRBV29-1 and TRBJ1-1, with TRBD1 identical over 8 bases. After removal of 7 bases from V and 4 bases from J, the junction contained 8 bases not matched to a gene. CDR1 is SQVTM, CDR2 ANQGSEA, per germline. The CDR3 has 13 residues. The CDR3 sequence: CSAAGQGGTEAFF. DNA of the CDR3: TGCAGCGCCGCCGGACAGGGTGGCACTGAAGCTTTCTTT.

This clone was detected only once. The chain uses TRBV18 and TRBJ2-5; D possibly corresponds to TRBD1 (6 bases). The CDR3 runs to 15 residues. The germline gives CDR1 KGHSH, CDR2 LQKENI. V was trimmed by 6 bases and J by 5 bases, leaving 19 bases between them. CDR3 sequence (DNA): TGTGCCAGCTCCCCATCCAAGGGGGTCAGGGAGACCCAGTACTTC. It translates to CASSPSKGVRETQYF.

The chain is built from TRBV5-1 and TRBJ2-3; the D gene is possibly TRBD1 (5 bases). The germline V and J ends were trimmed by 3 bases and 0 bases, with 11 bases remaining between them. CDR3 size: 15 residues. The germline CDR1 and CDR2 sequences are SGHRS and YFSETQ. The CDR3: CASSSGRASTDTQYF. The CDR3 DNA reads TGCGCCAGCAGCTCGGGCAGGGCTAGCACAGATACGCAGTATTTT.

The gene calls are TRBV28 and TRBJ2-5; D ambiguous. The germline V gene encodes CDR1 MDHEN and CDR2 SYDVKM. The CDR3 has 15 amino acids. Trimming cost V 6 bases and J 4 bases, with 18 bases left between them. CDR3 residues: CASSGRPSGRETQYF. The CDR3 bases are TGTGCCAGCAGCGGAAGACCCTCAGGAAGAGAGACCCAGTACTTC.

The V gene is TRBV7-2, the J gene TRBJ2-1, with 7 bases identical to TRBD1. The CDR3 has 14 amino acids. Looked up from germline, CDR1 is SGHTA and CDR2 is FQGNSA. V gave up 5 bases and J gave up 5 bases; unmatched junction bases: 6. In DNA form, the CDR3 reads TGTGCCAGCAGCCCCCGGGACAGTAACAATGAGCAGTTCTTC. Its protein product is CASSPRDSNNEQFF.

The CDR3 nucleotides are TGTGCCAGCAGCCAAGATCTCGAGGGTTACGAGCAGTACTTC. It codes for CASSQDLEGYEQYF. The chain combines TRBV4-2 with TRBJ2-7; perhaps TRBD2 as D (5 bases). CDR1 LGHNA and CDR2 YNFKEQ come from the germline V gene. The CDR3 loop spans 14 amino acids. Deletions cut 0 bases from V and 4 bases from J, with 10 bases between.

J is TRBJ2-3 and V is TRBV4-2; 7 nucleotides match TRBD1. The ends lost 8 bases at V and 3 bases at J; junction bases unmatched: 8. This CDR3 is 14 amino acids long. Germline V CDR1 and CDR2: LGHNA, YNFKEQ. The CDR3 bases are TGTGCCAGCTGTCGGGACAGTCGGACAGATACGCAGTATTTT. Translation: CASCRDSRTDTQYF.

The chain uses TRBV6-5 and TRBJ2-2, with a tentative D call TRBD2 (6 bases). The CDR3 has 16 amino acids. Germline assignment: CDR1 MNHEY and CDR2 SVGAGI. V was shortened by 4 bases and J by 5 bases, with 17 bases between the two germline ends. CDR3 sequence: CASSWDFGRVTGELFF. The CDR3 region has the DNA TGTGCCAGCAGTTGGGACTTTGGAAGGGTGACCGGGGAGCTGTTTTTT.

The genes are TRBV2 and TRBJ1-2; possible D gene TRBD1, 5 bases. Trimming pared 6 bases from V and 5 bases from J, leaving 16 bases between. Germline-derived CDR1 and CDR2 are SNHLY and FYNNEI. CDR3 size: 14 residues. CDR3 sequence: CASSGRAGFYGYTF. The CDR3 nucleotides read TGTGCCAGCAGCGGTAGGGCAGGGTTTTATGGCTACACCTTC.

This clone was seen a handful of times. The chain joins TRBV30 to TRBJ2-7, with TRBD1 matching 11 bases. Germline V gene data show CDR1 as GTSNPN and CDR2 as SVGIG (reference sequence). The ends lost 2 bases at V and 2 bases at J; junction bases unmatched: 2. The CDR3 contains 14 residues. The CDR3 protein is CAWSPDRGPYEQYF. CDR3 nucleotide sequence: TGTGCCTGGAGTCCGGACAGGGGGCCCTACGAGCAGTACTTC.

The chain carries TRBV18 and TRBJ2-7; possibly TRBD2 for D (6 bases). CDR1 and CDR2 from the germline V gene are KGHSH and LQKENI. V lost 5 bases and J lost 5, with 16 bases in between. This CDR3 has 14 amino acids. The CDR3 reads CASSIDPGDDEQYF. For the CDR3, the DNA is TGTGCCAGCTCAATCGACCCGGGGGACGACGAGCAGTACTTC.

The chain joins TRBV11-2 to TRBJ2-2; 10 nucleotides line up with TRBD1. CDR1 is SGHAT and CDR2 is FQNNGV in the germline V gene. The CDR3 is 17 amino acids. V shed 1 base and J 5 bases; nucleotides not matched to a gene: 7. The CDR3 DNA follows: TGTGCCAGCAGCTTAGCTGGGACAGGGGTTAGGACCGGGGAGCTGTTTTTT. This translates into CASSLAGTGVRTGELFF.

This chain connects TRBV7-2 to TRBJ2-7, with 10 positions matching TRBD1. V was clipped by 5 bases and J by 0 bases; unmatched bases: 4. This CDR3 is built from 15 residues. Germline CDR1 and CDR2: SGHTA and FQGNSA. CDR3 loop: CASSPWDRGSYEQYF. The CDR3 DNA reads TGTGCCAGCAGCCCTTGGGACAGGGGCTCCTACGAGCAGTACTTC.